The 2 T cell receptor beta chains reported below all come from one sample, sequenced in a study of beta chain features in type 1 diabetes. Sequenced material consisted of expressed TCRB transcripts (all of the isolated RNA was reverse transcribed). Only in-frame clones appear in the TCRdb table, and some are missing; sequencing was by immunoSEQ multiplex PCR. Among around 160,000 clones listed, 40% to 55% were seen once. Input material: Tregs from blood. Source of these receptors: a man younger than 30 in good health.

The chain is built from TRBV18 and TRBJ2-3; perhaps TRBD1 as D (6 bases). Trimming cost V 4 bases and J 6 bases, with 14 bases left between them. The germline gives CDR1 KGHSH, CDR2 LQKENI. The CDR3 is made up of 14 amino acids. CDR3 sequence reads: CASSLQGVDDTQYF. In DNA form, the CDR3 reads TGTGCCAGCTCACTACAGGGTGTGGACGATACGCAGTATTTT. The variable domain in full, with the rest retrieved from reference TRBV18 and TRBJ2-3, is NAGVMQNPRHLVRRRGQEARLRCSPMKGHSHVYWYRQLPEEGLKFMVYLQKENIIDESGMPKERFSAEFPKEGPSILRIQQVVRGDSAAYFCASSLQGVDDTQYFGPGTRLTVL.

The rearrangement joins TRBV5-1 to TRBJ1-2; TRBD1 matches at 7 bases. CDR1 is SGHRS and CDR2 is YFSETQ in the germline V gene. V lost 5 bases to trimming and J lost 0 bases; unmatched junction nucleotides: 7. This CDR3 is built from 15 residues. CDR3 nucleotides: TGCGCCAGCAGGTCGACAGGGCTAACTAACTATGGCTACACCTTC. Translated, it gives CASRSTGLTNYGYTF.